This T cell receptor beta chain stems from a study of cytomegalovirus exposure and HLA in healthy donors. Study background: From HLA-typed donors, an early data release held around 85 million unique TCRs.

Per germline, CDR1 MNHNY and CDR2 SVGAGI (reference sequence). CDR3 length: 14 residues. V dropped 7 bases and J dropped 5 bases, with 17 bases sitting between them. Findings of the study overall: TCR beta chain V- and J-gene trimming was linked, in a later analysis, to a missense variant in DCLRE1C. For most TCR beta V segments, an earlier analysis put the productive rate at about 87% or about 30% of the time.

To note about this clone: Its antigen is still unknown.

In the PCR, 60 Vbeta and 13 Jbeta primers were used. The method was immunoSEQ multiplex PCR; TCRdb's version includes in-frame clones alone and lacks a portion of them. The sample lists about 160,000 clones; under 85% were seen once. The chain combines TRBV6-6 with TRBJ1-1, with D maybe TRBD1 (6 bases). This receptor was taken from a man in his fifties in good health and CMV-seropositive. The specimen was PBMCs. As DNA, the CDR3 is TGTGCCAGCATTACACACAGGGTGGAGACTGAAGCTTTCTTT. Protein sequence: CASITHRVETEAFF.